These 30 T cell receptor beta chains share one sample of origin, sequenced in a study of cytomegalovirus exposure and HLA in healthy donors. The PCR contained 60 Vbeta and 13 Jbeta primers. Libraries were prepared by immunoSEQ multiplex PCR; TCRdb keeps only in-frame clonotypes and omits some of them. The repertoire holds about 130,000 clones, about 86% seen once, with about 0.63% in the top ten. The specimen was PBMCs. The receptor set was obtained from a young man in good health and CMV-seronegative.

The gene calls are TRBV5-4 and TRBJ1-2; D ambiguous. The CDR3 extends over 14 amino acids. V lost 2 bases, J lost 3 bases, and 11 bases lay in between. Germline lookup yields CDR1 SGHNT and CDR2 YYREEE (reference sequence). The CDR3 reads CASSFGGTYYGYTF. The CDR3, as DNA: TGTGCCAGCAGCTTTGGCGGAACCTACTATGGCTACACCTTC.

This clone was found a few times. This sequence joins TRBV7-2 and TRBJ1-2; D not resolved. Germline V gene data show CDR1 as SGHTA and CDR2 as FQGNSA. The CDR3 extends over 13 amino acids. Trimming removed 5 bases at V and 0 bases at J, with 7 bases between. The CDR3 sequence is CASSQRTNYGYTF. Written as DNA, the CDR3 is TGTGCCAGCAGCCAGAGGACTAACTATGGCTACACCTTC. Supplemented by reference TRBV7-2 and TRBJ1-2, the full variable domain reads GAGVSQSPSNKVTEKGKDVELRCDPISGHTALYWYRQSLGQGLEFLIYFQGNSAPDKSGLPSDRFSAERTGGSVSTLTIQRTQQEDSAVYLCASSQRTNYGYTFGSGTRLTVV.

The rearrangement joins TRBV30 to TRBJ2-5; 11 bases map to TRBD2. This CDR3 region has 18 residues. V trimming: 1 base; J trimming: 0 bases; junction bases outside the gene matches: 10. Germline-derived CDR1 and CDR2 are GTSNPN and SVGIG (reference sequence). CDR3 sequence reads: CAWSETSGGPLYQETQYF. CDR3 bases: TGTGCCTGGAGTGAAACTAGCGGGGGCCCCTTGTACCAAGAGACCCAGTACTTC.

This sequence joins TRBV5-4 and TRBJ1-2, with 8 positions matching TRBD1. The V and J ends lost 2 bases and 9 bases, in that order; junction bases with no gene match: 9. Per the germline V gene, CDR1 is SGHNT and CDR2 is YYREEE (reference sequence). The CDR3 covers 14 residues. CDR3 sequence (DNA): TGTGCCAGCAGCTTAATACAGGGGGGTAGGAGCTACACCTTC. Residues: CASSLIQGGRSYTF.

CDR3 coding DNA: TGTGCCAGCAGCCCCCAGACCGGGGAGTTAGATACGCAGTATTTT. Amino acid sequence: CASSPQTGELDTQYF. The chain links TRBV7-3 to TRBJ2-3, with TRBD2 as a possible D gene (5 bases). Per germline, CDR1 SGHTA and CDR2 FQGTGA. The V end lost 5 bases, the J end lost 5 bases, and 17 bases lay between the germline ends. The CDR3 contains 15 residues.

The gene calls are TRBV6-5 and TRBJ2-5; TRBD2 aligns across 7 bases. V was pared by 2 bases and J by 5 bases, with 8 bases of the junction left unmatched. This CDR3 is 15 amino acids long. Germline CDR1 MNHEY, CDR2 SVGAGI. This CDR3 reads CASSYRDYLGETQYF. CDR3 bases: TGTGCCAGCAGTTACCGGGACTATCTGGGGGAGACCCAGTACTTC.

The genes are TRBV6-5 and TRBJ2-7, with 11 positions matching TRBD1. This CDR3 has 15 amino acids. CDR1 is MNHEY, CDR2 SVGAGI, per germline. The ends lost 2 bases at V and 7 bases at J; junction bases unmatched: 7. The chain's CDR3 is CASSYPGTGGREQYF. In nucleotides, the CDR3 is TGTGCCAGCAGTTACCCCGGGACAGGGGGTCGGGAGCAGTACTTC.

This rearrangement joins TRBV15 to TRBJ1-2; D is unclear. The germline V gene has CDR1 LNHNV and CDR2 YYDKDF (reference sequence). V lost 5 bases and J 7 bases, leaving 11 bases between the germline ends. The CDR3 totals 12 residues. The DNA for the CDR3 is TGTGCCACCAGCGCTTTGGAGATTGGCTACACCTTC. This gives the protein CATSALEIGYTF.

The chain recombines TRBV4-3 with TRBJ2-5; 9 positions match TRBD2. The CDR3 sequence is 19 residues long. Per germline, CDR1 LGHNA and CDR2 YSLEER. The V and J ends lost 0 bases and 5 bases, in that order; junction bases with no gene match: 16. The CDR3: CASSQDFRIGGGADETQYF. The CDR3, as DNA: TGCGCCAGCAGCCAAGATTTTCGAATCGGCGGGGGGGCCGACGAGACCCAGTACTTC.

The chain links TRBV7-2 to TRBJ1-6, with D uncertain. Trimming stripped 2 bases from V and 9 bases from J, with 17 bases between. The germline gives CDR1 SGHTA, CDR2 FQGNSA. CDR3 length equals 16 residues. The CDR3 DNA follows: TGTGCCAGCAGCTTAAATTCAGGAGGCCTCGCTTCACCCCTCCACTTT. Protein product: CASSLNSGGLASPLHF.

V usage is TRBV30 and J usage is TRBJ1-4, with a tentative D call TRBD1 (6 bases). Germline loops: CDR1 GTSNPN, CDR2 SVGIG (reference sequence). V lost 0 bases, J lost 6 bases, and 20 bases lay in between. The CDR3 has 17 amino acids. CDR3 in amino acids: CAWSVNVRPPGDEKLFF. CDR3 sequence (DNA): TGTGCCTGGAGTGTAAACGTCAGGCCACCAGGGGATGAAAAACTGTTTTTT.

The chain couples TRBV15 to TRBJ1-1; 7 bases fit TRBD1. V lost 5 bases to trimming and J lost 5 bases; unmatched junction nucleotides: 8. The CDR3 has 14 residues. Germline CDR1 is LNHNV and CDR2 is YYDKDF (reference sequence). CDR3: CATSVLTGATEAFF. The CDR3 bases are TGTGCCACCAGCGTCCTCACAGGGGCTACTGAAGCTTTCTTT.

This rearrangement joins TRBV7-2 to TRBJ1-2; 8 bases match TRBD1. V was clipped by 5 bases and J by 6 bases; unmatched bases: 5. This CDR3 has 13 amino acids. Germline loops: CDR1 SGHTA, CDR2 FQGNSA. As DNA, the CDR3 is TGTGCCAGCAGCAGAACAGGGGGAAATGGCTACACCTTC. Amino acid sequence: CASSRTGGNGYTF.

V and J are TRBV19 and TRBJ2-3; 11 nucleotides line up with TRBD2. Trimming at V came to 5 bases and at J to 0 bases, leaving 4 bases not matched to a gene. The CDR3 is made up of 16 amino acids. Germline V CDR1 and CDR2: LNHDA, SQIVND (reference sequence). This chain's CDR3 is CASSSLAGGSTDTQYF. Here the CDR3 DNA reads TGTGCCAGTAGTTCGCTAGCGGGGGGAAGCACAGATACGCAGTATTTT.

The V call is TRBV25-1, the J call TRBJ2-2; 8 nucleotides line up with TRBD2. CDR3 length: 18 residues. In germline, CDR1 is MGHDK, CDR2 SYGVNS. V shed 2 bases, J shed 2 bases, and the junction held 10 bases outside the gene matches. In nucleotides, the CDR3 is TGTGCCAGCAGTGAACAATTGGGCGGGGGGCCCAACACCGGGGAGCTGTTTTTT. As protein: CASSEQLGGGPNTGELFF.

This clone appeared a few times. The gene calls are TRBV4-3 and TRBJ2-7; D may be TRBD1 (6 bases). The CDR3 sequence is 14 residues long. The V end lost 0 bases, the J end lost 3 bases, and 9 bases lay between the germline ends. CDR1 LGHNA and CDR2 YSLEER come from the germline V gene. The CDR3 nucleotides are TGCGCCAGCAGCCAAGACAGGGGTAACTACGAGCAGTACTTC. Protein: CASSQDRGNYEQYF.

The J gene is TRBJ1-1, the V gene TRBV12-5, with D tentatively TRBD1 (6 bases). From germline, CDR1 is LGHNT and CDR2 FRNRAP. With 2 bases removed from V and 1 base from J, the gap between germline ends came to 17 bases. The CDR3 runs to 17 residues. CDR3 coding DNA: TGTGCTAGTGGTTTGCCTTCAGGACAGTTGGGGAACACTGAAGCTTTCTTT. It translates to CASGLPSGQLGNTEAFF.

The rearrangement links TRBV4-3 to TRBJ1-4; no firm D call. The CDR3 consists of 15 residues. Germline V gives CDR1 LGHNA, CDR2 YSLEER. V lost 1 base and J 8 bases, leaving 14 bases between the germline ends. The chain's CDR3 is CASSQGAPRKEKLFF. In DNA form, the CDR3 reads TGCGCCAGCAGCCAAGGAGCCCCTCGAAAGGAAAAACTGTTTTTT.

The rearrangement uses TRBV9 and TRBJ2-1; 13 positions match TRBD2. This CDR3 is 15 amino acids long. The V gene end was trimmed by 3 bases and the J gene end by 6 bases; junction bases not matched to a gene: 3. Germline assignment: CDR1 SGDLS and CDR2 YYNGEE. CDR3 amino acids: CASSARTSGSNEQFF. The DNA for the CDR3 is TGTGCCAGCAGCGCTCGGACTAGCGGGAGCAATGAGCAGTTCTTC.

This chain uses TRBV27 with TRBJ2-7; TRBD1 matches 7 bases. V was clipped by 4 bases and J by 1 base; unmatched bases: 7. This CDR3 has 15 amino acids. Per the germline V gene, CDR1 is MNHEY and CDR2 is SMNVEV (reference sequence). The CDR3 sequence is CASSSSPGQSYEQYF. The CDR3 DNA reads as TGTGCCAGCAGTTCGTCCCCGGGACAGTCCTACGAGCAGTACTTC.

This clone was seen a few times. This rearrangement joins TRBV4-3 to TRBJ2-6; perhaps TRBD2 as D (6 bases). V was trimmed by 0 bases and J by 3 bases, leaving 15 bases between them. Germline V CDR1 and CDR2: LGHNA, YSLEER. This CDR3 region has 18 residues. The DNA for the CDR3 is TGCGCCAGCAGCCAAGATCTAGGAGGGCTTGGTGGGGCCAACGTCCTGACTTTC. Protein: CASSQDLGGLGGANVLTF.

This chain connects TRBV4-3 to TRBJ1-5; D perhaps matches TRBD1 (6 bases). V was trimmed by 3 bases and J by 1 base, leaving 10 bases between them. Germline V CDR1 and CDR2: LGHNA, YSLEER. The CDR3 has 15 residues. The CDR3 DNA is TGCGCCAGCAGCCAGGACGGACAGAGCAATCAGCCCCAGCATTTT. Translating gives CASSQDGQSNQPQHF.

This clone is a singleton in its sample. V usage is TRBV19 and J usage is TRBJ1-6, with D possibly matching TRBD1 (6 bases). Trimming pared 3 bases from V and 0 bases from J, leaving 21 bases between. Germline-derived CDR1 and CDR2 are LNHDA and SQIVND (reference sequence). This CDR3 region has 20 residues. CDR3: CASSMRTHNMGASYNSPLHF. The CDR3 DNA sequence: TGTGCCAGTAGTATGAGGACTCACAACATGGGGGCCTCCTATAATTCACCCCTCCACTTT.

The chain links TRBV10-3 to TRBJ1-2; 8 bases align to TRBD1. This CDR3 contains 13 residues. Germline V gives CDR1 ENHRY, CDR2 SYGVKD. The ends lost 4 bases at V and 9 bases at J; junction bases unmatched: 7. DNA for the CDR3: TGTGCCATCAGTGGGACAGGGCAGACGAGCTACACCTTC. This gives the protein CAISGTGQTSYTF.

This chain links TRBV2 with TRBJ2-2; TRBD2 is a possible D gene (6 bases). The ends were cut back, 6 bases at V and 7 bases at J, with 12 bases in the middle. This CDR3 is 13 amino acids long. Germline CDR1 is SNHLY and CDR2 is FYNNEI. The CDR3 spells CASSGREDGELFF. The DNA for the CDR3 is TGTGCCAGCAGCGGCAGGGAGGACGGGGAGCTGTTTTTT. The whole variable domain, filled in from reference TRBV2 and TRBJ2-2, reads EPEVTQTPSHQVTQMGQEVILRCVPISNHLYFYWYRQILGQKVEFLVSFYNNEISEKSEIFDDQFSVERPDGSNFTLKIRSTKLEDSAMYFCASSGREDGELFFGEGSRLTVL.

The V call is TRBV9, the J call TRBJ1-2, with 10 bases aligning to TRBD1. There are 17 residues in the CDR3. Germline lookup yields CDR1 SGDLS and CDR2 YYNGEE. J was trimmed by 7 bases and V by 4 bases; bases with no gene match: 16. Written as DNA, the CDR3 is TGTGCCAGCAGCCCCCGGGATTTCGGACAGGGGGTTCTTGGCTACACCTTC. As protein: CASSPRDFGQGVLGYTF.

The chain uses TRBV29-1 and TRBJ2-1, with TRBD1 as a possible D gene (7 bases). This CDR3 is 13 amino acids long. Per the germline V gene, CDR1 is SQVTM and CDR2 is ANQGSEA. CDR3 DNA: TGCAGTCTGCGGGACAGAAACTACAATGAGCAGTTCTTC. Protein: CSLRDRNYNEQFF.

This rearrangement joins TRBV4-2 to TRBJ1-4, with TRBD1 matching 10 bases. The CDR3 contains 16 residues. The trim removed 2 bases at V and 8 bases at J, leaving 8 bases unmatched. Germline V lookup: CDR1 LGHNA, CDR2 YNFKEQ. The CDR3 loop is CASSQPWTGGGEKLFF. CDR3 coding DNA: TGTGCCAGCAGCCAACCCTGGACAGGGGGAGGAGAAAAACTGTTTTTT.

This rearrangement joins TRBV10-2 to TRBJ2-5; no clear D. The CDR3 consists of 15 residues. The germline V and J ends were trimmed by 7 bases and 4 bases, with 19 bases remaining between them. The germline V gene has CDR1 WSHSY and CDR2 SAAADI. The CDR3 DNA sequence: TGCGCCAGCATCTCCCGGCAGGTCGATGGAGAGACCCAGTACTTC. It is translated as CASISRQVDGETQYF.

This clone appeared a single time. The chain is built from TRBV7-2 and TRBJ1-1, with D possibly TRBD1 on 5 matching bases. V dropped 5 bases and J dropped 1 base, with 11 bases sitting between them. CDR1 is SGHTA, CDR2 FQGNSA, per germline. This CDR3 region has 14 residues. The CDR3, as DNA: TGTGCCAGCAGCCCCAGACAGAGGAACACTGAAGCTTTCTTT. Its translation: CASSPRQRNTEAFF.